This T cell receptor (beta chain) was identified in a study of tumor-infiltrating lymphocytes in oesophageal squamous cell carcinoma. TCRdb itself ran the PCR reads through MiXCR, one entry per CDR3 protein. Of 9,500 to 13,000 distinct CDR3 sequences listed, approximately 59% are singletons. This clonotype appeared once. The sequence was collected from a male donor with esophageal squamous cell carcinoma. The sequencing input was esophageal tumor tissue.

CDR3 loop: CASGLVPGGGRAPNEQFF. The DNA of the CDR3 is TGTGCTAGTGGTTTGGTCCCCGGGGGCGGGAGGGCCCCCAATGAGCAGTTCTTC. The V and J genes are TRBV12-5 and TRBJ2-3, with TRBD2 matching 9 bases. Near its end, the DNA agrees better with TRBJ2-1, so the J call may be wrong. CDR3 length: 18 residues. CDR1 LGHNT and CDR2 FRNRAP come from the germline V gene.